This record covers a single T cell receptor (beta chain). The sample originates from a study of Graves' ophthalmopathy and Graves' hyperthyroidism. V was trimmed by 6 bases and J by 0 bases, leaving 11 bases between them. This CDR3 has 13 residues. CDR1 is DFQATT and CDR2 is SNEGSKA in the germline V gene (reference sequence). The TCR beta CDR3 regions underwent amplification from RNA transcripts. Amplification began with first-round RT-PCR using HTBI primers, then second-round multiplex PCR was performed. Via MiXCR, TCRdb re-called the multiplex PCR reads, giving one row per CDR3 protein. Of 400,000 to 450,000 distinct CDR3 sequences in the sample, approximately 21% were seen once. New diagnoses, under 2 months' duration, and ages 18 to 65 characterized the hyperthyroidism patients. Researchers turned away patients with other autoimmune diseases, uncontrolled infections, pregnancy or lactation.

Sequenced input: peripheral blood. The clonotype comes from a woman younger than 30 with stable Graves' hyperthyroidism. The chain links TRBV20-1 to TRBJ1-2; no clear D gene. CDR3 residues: CSAPDTSNYGYTF. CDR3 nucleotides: TGCAGTGCCCCAGATACGTCTAACTATGGCTACACCTTC.